One and the same sample provided the 32 T cell receptor beta chains below, sequenced in a study of neurological immune-mediated disorders. TCRdb redid the calling of the 5' RACE reads with MiXCR, one entry per CDR3 protein. The profile shows tens of thousands of distinct CDR3 sequences, about a tenth of them singletons. Time point in this sample: longitudinal time-point 1 (baseline). Sequencing was carried out using PBMCs. These receptors came from a woman between 40 and 55 years old in good health.

This clonotype was detected a few times. The chain carries TRBV6-5 and TRBJ2-7, with a tentative D call TRBD2 (6 bases). Trimming shortened V by 2 bases and J by 3 bases, and 14 bases separated the two germline ends. There are 15 residues in the CDR3. The V gene's germline CDR1 is MNHEY and CDR2 SVGAGI. This chain's CDR3 is CASSYGRESNYEQYF. The CDR3 DNA is TGTGCCAGCAGTTACGGTCGGGAGAGCAACTACGAGCAGTACTTC.

Turning to this clonotype: Likely a read error: the CDR3 ends without its conserved phenylalanine or tryptophan. The J gene is TRBJ2-5, the V gene TRBV9; D not resolved. In germline, CDR1 is SGDLS, CDR2 YYNGEE. The CDR3 spans 12 residues. The CDR3 reads CASSVYQETQYY. Written as DNA, the CDR3 is TGTGCCAGCAGCGTATATCAAGAGACTCAGTACTAC.

This clonotype was seen at least ten times. The rearrangement joins TRBV12-3 or TRBV12-4 to TRBJ2-7; possibly TRBD1 for D (6 bases). The CDR3 contains 13 residues. V lost 6 bases to trimming and J lost 1 base, with 10 bases between them. This CDR3 is CASSRTESYEQYF. The CDR3 DNA is TGTGCCAGCAGCCGGACAGAGTCCTACGAGCAGTACTTC.

This clonotype was observed a handful of times. This chain connects TRBV5-1 to TRBJ2-3; D not certain. This CDR3 is 16 amino acids long. Trimming pared 0 bases from V and 0 bases from J, leaving 11 bases between. CDR1 is SGHRS and CDR2 is YFSETQ in the germline V gene. The CDR3 protein is CASSLVPGESTDTQYF. In DNA, the CDR3 is TGCGCCAGCAGCTTGGTGCCAGGAGAGAGCACAGATACGCAGTATTTT.

The sample holds a few counts of this clonotype. The chain is built from TRBV2 and TRBJ1-2; weak D call: TRBD1 (6 bases). The CDR3 runs to 13 residues. From germline, CDR1 is SNHLY and CDR2 FYNNEI. V lost 4 bases and J 7 bases, leaving 13 bases between the germline ends. The CDR3 DNA reads as TGTGCCAGCAGTGTAGAACAGGGTGGTGGCTACACCTTC. This codes for CASSVEQGGGYTF.

This clonotype was seen repeatedly, ten times or more. The V gene is TRBV5-1, the J gene TRBJ2-3; the match to TRBD2 covers 10 bases. CDR1 SGHRS and CDR2 YFSETQ come from the germline V gene. With V trimmed by 4 bases and J by 0 bases, 2 bases remained unmatched. The CDR3 loop spans 15 amino acids. CDR3 coding DNA: TGCGCCAGCAGCATGACTAGCGGGAGCACAGATACGCAGTATTTT. As protein: CASSMTSGSTDTQYF.

This clonotype was recorded at least ten times. The chain recombines TRBV14 with TRBJ1-6, with D possibly being TRBD1 (5 bases). Germline V gene sequence: CDR1 SGHDN, CDR2 FVKESK. V was shortened by 0 bases and J by 6 bases, with 9 bases between the two germline ends. The CDR3 consists of 15 residues. The CDR3 loop is CASSQETGRNSPLHF. Here the CDR3 DNA reads TGTGCCAGCAGCCAAGAGACGGGACGTAATTCACCCCTCCACTTT.

This clonotype was counted only a few times. This may come from a read error, since a much larger clone is one base off. V gene TRBV5-1 combines with J gene TRBJ2-2; D not certain. V lost 4 bases and J 6 bases, leaving 10 bases between the germline ends. The length of the CDR3 is 13 residues. CDR1 is SGHRS and CDR2 is YFSETQ in the germline V gene. The CDR3 loop reads CASSVSHPGELFF. CDR3 bases: TGCGCCAGCAGCGTAAGCCACCCCGGGGAGCTGTTTTTT.

At least ten counts were recorded for this clonotype. This chain connects TRBV12-3 or TRBV12-4 to TRBJ1-2, with no clear D. Trimming stripped 4 bases from V and 2 bases from J, with 2 bases between. This CDR3 is 11 amino acids long. This CDR3 is CASSWNYGYTF. The CDR3 nucleotides are TGTGCCAGCAGTTGGAACTATGGCTACACCTTC.

The V and J genes are TRBV4-1 and TRBJ1-1; D is uncertain. The length of the CDR3 is 13 residues. CDR1 and CDR2 from the germline V gene are MGHRA and YSYEKL. Trimming stripped 3 bases from V and 4 bases from J, with 9 bases between. The CDR3 here is CASSHGRGTEAFF. As DNA, the CDR3 is TGCGCCAGCAGCCACGGACGGGGCACTGAAGCTTTCTTT.

This clonotype was seen at least ten times. The chain combines TRBV7-6 with TRBJ2-1; D uncertain. The length of the CDR3 is 10 residues. The V gene's germline CDR1 is SGHVS and CDR2 FNYEAQ. The CDR3 region has the DNA TGTGTCCAGCGCTGGCAGGAGCAGTTCTTC. Protein sequence: CVQRWQEQFF.

This clonotype was seen at least ten times. The V gene is TRBV5-1, the J gene TRBJ2-4; no clear D gene. Trimming removed 2 bases at V and 0 bases at J, with 12 bases between. The length of the CDR3 is 16 residues. Germline V gives CDR1 SGHRS, CDR2 YFSETQ. The DNA for the CDR3 is TGCGCCAGCAGCTTCACCGCATCCGTAGCCAAAAACATTCAGTACTTC. Protein sequence: CASSFTASVAKNIQYF.

This clonotype was detected many times. V and J are TRBV12-5 and TRBJ1-5; D is undetermined. Per the germline V gene, CDR1 is LGHNT and CDR2 is FRNRAP. The CDR3 is 12 amino acids. Deletions cut 3 bases from V and 4 bases from J, with 4 bases between. This chain's CDR3 is CASGFVNQPQHF. The CDR3 DNA reads TGTGCTAGTGGTTTTGTGAATCAGCCCCAGCATTTT.

In its sample, this clonotype was seen many times. The CDR3 nucleotides read TGCAGTGCTAGAAAACAGGGTAACACCGGGGAGCTGTTTTTT. Its protein is CSARKQGNTGELFF. V is TRBV20-1 and J is TRBJ2-2, with TRBD1 as a possible D gene (6 bases). The CDR3 runs to 14 residues. Germline V gene lookup returns CDR1 DFQATT and CDR2 SNEGSKA (reference sequence). V was shortened by 2 bases and J by 2 bases, with 9 bases between the two germline ends.

This clonotype was seen at least ten times. The chain has TRBV18 and TRBJ1-2; D might be TRBD1 (6 bases). V lost 5 bases to trimming and J lost 7 bases, with 17 bases between them. This CDR3 comprises 14 residues. From germline, CDR1 is KGHSH and CDR2 LQKENI. The CDR3 loop is CASSSSGERAGYTF. CDR3 DNA sequence: TGTGCCAGCTCATCCTCAGGGGAAAGAGCTGGCTACACCTTC.

This clonotype was detected ten times or more. J is TRBJ1-5 and V is TRBV6-6; TRBD1 might be the D (5 bases). This CDR3 region has 17 residues. The germline CDR1 and CDR2 sequences are MNHNY and SVGAGI (reference sequence). V was trimmed by 5 bases and J by 2 bases, leaving 19 bases between them. CDR3 DNA: TGTGCCAGCAGTCCAGGACGACAGTCTTATGGCAATCAGCCCCAGCATTTT. This gives the protein CASSPGRQSYGNQPQHF.

There are many counts of this clonotype. The J gene is TRBJ2-7, the V gene TRBV14, with 8 bases that match TRBD2. The V gene's germline CDR1 is SGHDN and CDR2 FVKESK. CDR3 length equals 17 residues. J lost 6 bases, V lost 0 bases, and 13 bases had no gene match. The CDR3 DNA is TGTGCCAGCAGCCAAGATTATAGAGGGACTAGATTAGGCGAGCAGTACTTC. This sequence encodes CASSQDYRGTRLGEQYF.

The rearrangement joins TRBV4-3 to TRBJ2-7; D is ambiguous. V was shortened by 0 bases and J by 2 bases, with 8 bases between the two germline ends. Germline CDR1 and CDR2: LGHNA and YSLEER. The CDR3 runs 14 residues. In nucleotides, the CDR3 is TGCGCCAGCAGCCAAGAACCAGGAACCTACGAGCAGTACTTC. This sequence encodes CASSQEPGTYEQYF.

This clonotype was counted ten times or more. V gene TRBV5-1 combines with J gene TRBJ2-1; TRBD1 matches 8 bases. Germline V gives CDR1 SGHRS, CDR2 YFSETQ. The V gene end was trimmed by 4 bases and the J gene end by 4 bases; junction bases not matched to a gene: 7. This CDR3 comprises 15 residues. The CDR3 loop reads CASSSRTGPYNEQFF. CDR3 DNA sequence: TGCGCCAGCAGCAGTAGGACAGGGCCGTACAATGAGCAGTTCTTC.

This clonotype was found many times. The junction differs from germline at one of its ends, possibly a read error. The rearrangement links TRBV7-7 to TRBJ2-5; a weak D match, TRBD2 (5 bases). The CDR3 length is 19 residues. Germline assignment: CDR1 SSHAT and CDR2 FNYEAQ (reference sequence). CDR3 bases: TGTGCTAGCAGCTTAGTAAAGGTTCAAGGAGCCGGAGGTGGGGAGACCCAGTACTTC. It translates to CASSLVKVQGAGGGETQYF.

This clonotype was found many times. The rearrangement links TRBV24-1 to TRBJ2-5, with 7 positions matching TRBD1. Germline V lookup: CDR1 KGHDR, CDR2 SFDVKD. The CDR3 runs to 15 residues. With 3 bases clipped from V and 1 base from J, the junction kept 4 bases outside the gene matches. CDR3 protein: CATSDARDSQETQYF. The CDR3 DNA follows: TGTGCCACCAGTGATGCGAGGGACAGCCAAGAGACCCAGTACTTC.

This clonotype has a count of ten or more. CDR3 protein: CASSLAQVDSPYSGANVLTF. The CDR3, as DNA: TGCGCCAGCAGCTTGGCCCAGGTTGACAGTCCCTACTCTGGGGCCAACGTCCTGACTTTC. The J gene is TRBJ2-6, the V gene TRBV5-1, with D perhaps TRBD1 (5 bases). V lost 0 bases and J lost 0, with 19 bases in between. The CDR3 extends over 20 amino acids. Germline V gene sequence: CDR1 SGHRS, CDR2 YFSETQ.

This clonotype came up many times. V is TRBV10-3 and J is TRBJ1-1; D not certain. The V and J ends lost 10 bases and 1 base respectively, with 16 bases between them. The length of the CDR3 is 14 residues. The V gene's germline CDR1 is ENHRY and CDR2 SYGVKD. Here the CDR3 DNA reads TGTGCCACCGCTCATCAGATCCCGAACACTGAAGCTTTCTTT. Its translation is CATAHQIPNTEAFF.

This clonotype showed up many times. The CDR3: CASSSGAQETQYF. Written as DNA, the CDR3 is TGTGCCAGCAGTTCCGGAGCGCAAGAGACCCAGTACTTC. The chain is built from TRBV6-5 and TRBJ2-5; no firm D call. The V gene's germline CDR1 is MNHEY and CDR2 SVGAGI. The CDR3 sequence is 13 residues long. V lost 4 bases, J lost 2 bases, and 8 bases lay in between.

This clonotype was recorded many times. The CDR3 DNA sequence: TGTGCCAGCAGCCTCGACAGGGCCGGTGGCTACACCTTC. Its protein product is CASSLDRAGGYTF. The chain carries TRBV7-3 and TRBJ1-2; 7 nucleotides agree with TRBD1. Trimming took 5 bases from V and 7 from J; bases not matched to a gene: 7. The germline V gene has CDR1 SGHTA and CDR2 FQGTGA. This CDR3 comprises 13 residues.

This clonotype was recorded at least ten times. The chain links TRBV4-3 to TRBJ1-2; D unresolved. The V gene's germline CDR1 is LGHNA and CDR2 YSLEER. The CDR3 has 13 amino acids. V shed 0 bases and J shed 4 bases, with 6 bases lying between them. The CDR3 spells CASSQDRSYGYTF. DNA for the CDR3: TGCGCCAGCAGCCAAGACCGCTCCTATGGCTACACCTTC.

This clonotype was recorded many times. The J gene is TRBJ2-5, the V gene TRBV6-6; 7 positions agree with TRBD1. In germline, CDR1 is MNHNY, CDR2 SVGAGI (reference sequence). This CDR3 is built from 13 residues. Germline trimming cut 6 bases from V and 5 bases from J; bases unmatched to any gene: 6. The CDR3: CASRGQGVETQYF. CDR3 sequence (DNA): TGTGCCAGCAGAGGCCAGGGGGTCGAGACCCAGTACTTC.

The table lists this clonotype with many counts. The chain recombines TRBV7-3 with TRBJ1-2; 7 nucleotides agree with TRBD1. The germline V gene has CDR1 SGHTA and CDR2 FQGTGA. With 0 bases clipped from V and 6 bases from J, the junction kept 4 bases outside the gene matches. The length of the CDR3 is 14 residues. CDR3 region: CASSLTRTGHGYTF. The CDR3 DNA follows: TGTGCCAGCAGCTTAACTAGGACAGGACATGGCTACACCTTC.

This clonotype was counted ten times or more. This rearrangement joins TRBV5-1 to TRBJ2-2; TRBD1 might be the D (5 bases). V lost 1 base and J 2 bases, leaving 18 bases between the germline ends. CDR1 is SGHRS and CDR2 is YFSETQ in the germline V gene. CDR3 length: 18 residues. The CDR3, as DNA: TGCGCCAGCAGCTTGTCCGCCAACAGCAGGGCAAACACCGGGGAGCTGTTTTTT. Translation: CASSLSANSRANTGELFF.

This clonotype was recorded many times. The chain carries TRBV4-1 and TRBJ2-1, with a possible D match to TRBD2 (6 bases). V lost 1 base and J 4 bases, leaving 17 bases between the germline ends. Germline V lookup: CDR1 MGHRA, CDR2 YSYEKL. CDR3 length equals 17 residues. DNA for the CDR3: TGCGCCAGCAGCCAAGGGGTTCTAGGGAGGTCTTACAATGAGCAGTTCTTC. It codes for CASSQGVLGRSYNEQFF.

In this sample, this clonotype turned up many times. The chain combines TRBV27 with TRBJ2-7; D might be TRBD2 (5 bases). This CDR3 spans 15 amino acids. The V and J ends lost 5 bases and 3 bases respectively, with 17 bases between them. Per germline, CDR1 MNHEY and CDR2 SMNVEV (reference sequence). In DNA, the CDR3 is TGTGCCAGCAGTCTAAACTACGGTGGACTCTACGAGCAGTACTTC. Protein product: CASSLNYGGLYEQYF.

This clonotype showed up many times. The rearrangement joins TRBV29-1 to TRBJ2-3; 7 nucleotides agree with TRBD1. The CDR3 totals 14 residues. Germline V CDR1 and CDR2: SQVTM, ANQGSEA. Germline trimming cut 4 bases from V and 6 bases from J; bases unmatched to any gene: 10. The DNA for the CDR3 is TGCAGCGTTGCTCGAAACAGGGGAGCGGATACGCAGTATTTT. Amino acids: CSVARNRGADTQYF.